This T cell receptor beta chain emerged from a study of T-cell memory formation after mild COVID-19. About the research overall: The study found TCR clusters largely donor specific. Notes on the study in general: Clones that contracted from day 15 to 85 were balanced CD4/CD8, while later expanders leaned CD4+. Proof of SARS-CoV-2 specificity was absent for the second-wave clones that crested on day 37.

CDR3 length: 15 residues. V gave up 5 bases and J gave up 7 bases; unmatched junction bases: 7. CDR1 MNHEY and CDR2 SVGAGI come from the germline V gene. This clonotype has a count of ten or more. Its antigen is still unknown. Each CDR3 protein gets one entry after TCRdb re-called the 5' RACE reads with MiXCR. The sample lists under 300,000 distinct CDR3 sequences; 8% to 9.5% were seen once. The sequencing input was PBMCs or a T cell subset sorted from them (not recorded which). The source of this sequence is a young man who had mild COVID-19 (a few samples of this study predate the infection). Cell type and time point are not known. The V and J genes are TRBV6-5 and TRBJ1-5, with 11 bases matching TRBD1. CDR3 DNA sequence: TGTGCCAGCAGTCCTCCGGGACAGGGGGGCCAGCCCCAGCATTTT. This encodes CASSPPGQGGQPQHF.